Listed here is a single T cell receptor beta chain. The protocol was immunoSEQ multiplex PCR, while the TCRdb copy is restricted to in-frame clones and leaves out a portion. Of about 130,000 clones in the sample, roughly 86% are singletons; the top ten hold around 16%. CDR3 length: 15 amino acids. Germline V gene data show CDR1 as LGHDT and CDR2 as YNNKEL (reference sequence). V lost 2 bases to trimming and J lost 0 bases, with 7 bases between them. The entry originates in a study of blood T cell repertoires in COVID-19. Study summary: There were acute and convalescent COVID-19 samples, and they came from the United States, Italy and Spain.

V usage is TRBV3-1 (or the pseudogene TRBV3-2) and J usage is TRBJ2-2, with a weak D call TRBD1 (6 bases). The clonotype was recovered from a woman aged 45-60 years who had recovered from COVID-19. Sequenced: peripheral blood. CDR3 sequence reads: CASSQRTANTGELFF. CDR3 DNA: TGTGCCAGCAGCCAAAGGACAGCGAACACCGGGGAGCTGTTTTTT.